This TCR beta chain originates from a study of T cells in tuberculosis. The study's findings and limits: The stringent gate may have excluded weak CD1B-GMM tetramer binders.

The table came from immunoSEQ multiplex PCR; TCRdb's copy has only in-frame clones and leaves some out. Of 55,000 to 65,000 clones in the sample, 80% to 85% are singletons; the top ten hold around 13%. The germline V gene encodes CDR1 SGDLS and CDR2 YYNGEE. This CDR3 contains 16 residues. Trimming cost V 0 bases and J 3 bases; bases outside gene matches: 7. Cells were sorted from thawed PBMC rested overnight and stained with GMM-loaded CD1B tetramer, viability dye and anti-CD3. C32 glucose monomycolate from Rhodococcus equi was loaded onto the CD1B tetramers. This chain joins TRBV9 and TRBJ2-5, with 8 nucleotides matching TRBD2. The TCR comes from an adult woman with latent tuberculosis. The sequencing sample was made of CD1b-GMM tetramer-negative cells sorted from PBMCs. The DNA for the CDR3 is TGTGCCAGCAGCGTAGTTGAAGCGGGGGAGGAAGAGACCCAGTACTTC. This sequence encodes CASSVVEAGEEETQYF.